The sample holds a few counts of the clone carrying this TCR beta chain. Its specificity is not known. These data originate in a study of CD8 T cells in ankylosing spondylitis. Study conclusions and caveats: Earlier reports found some motif variants in synovial fluid and blood in reactive arthritis. Ankylosing spondylitis blood seemed to carry a telltale TCR beta motif made of several highly homologous variants. Clones that were linked to disease were CD8+ and were relatively rare in peripheral blood. Within matched ankylosing spondylitis synovial fluid, disease-linked clones were reportedly significantly enriched.

CDR3 size: 15 residues. The germline gives CDR1 PRHDT, CDR2 FYEKMQ (reference sequence). V dropped 0 bases and J dropped 7 bases, with 13 bases sitting between them. Libraries for TCR beta were made by quantitative 5'-RACE with molecular barcodes. TCRdb independently ran MiXCR on the 5' RACE reads; one entry per CDR3 protein. Of approximately 220,000 distinct CDR3 sequences listed, 15% to 20% are singletons. The chain combines TRBV13 with TRBJ1-5, with D unclear. The sequenced sample was blood, either unsorted or a sorted T cell fraction (not recorded which). The clonotype originates from a male donor with ankylosing spondylitis. CDR3 nucleotide sequence: TGTGCCAGCAGCTTAGGACCACTTGTTGGGCAGCCCCAGCATTTT. Translation gives CASSLGPLVGQPQHF. The entire variable domain, with the rest obtained from reference TRBV13 and TRBJ1-5, is as follows: AAGVIQSPRHLIKEKRETATLKCYPIPRHDTVYWYQQGPGQDPQFLISFYEKMQSDKGSIPDRFSAQQFSDYHSELNMSSLELGDSALYFCASSLGPLVGQPQHFGDGTRLSIL.